The 28 T cell receptor beta chains reported below all come from one sample, sequenced in a study of cytomegalovirus exposure and HLA in healthy donors (dated by TCRdb to about 2017). The library was prepared using the immunoSEQ multiplex PCR assay. A mixture of 60 forward primers for TCR Vbeta segments and 13 reverse primers for TCR Jbeta segments was used in the multiplex PCR. The source is immuneACCESS, and TCRdb retained only in-frame sequences with V and J called. Part of the clones is not carried over; for the studies checked, unresolved V genes explain less than half of this, and the remainder is unexplained. Within this sample are roughly 170,000 clones, with approximately 80% of them counted one time only. Clones ranked in the top ten supply 0.6% to 0.9% of the sample. The source material was PBMCs. Source of these receptors: a female donor in good health and CMV-seronegative.

J is TRBJ2-2 and V is TRBV14, with D unclear. Deletions cut 5 bases from V and 1 base from J, with 14 bases between. The CDR3 has 16 amino acids. Germline CDR1 SGHDN, CDR2 FVKESK. This CDR3 is CASSSHVSMNTGELFF. The CDR3, as DNA: TGTGCCAGCAGCTCCCATGTGTCAATGAACACCGGGGAGCTGTTTTTT.

This clone was detected only once. The rearrangement links TRBV6-5 to TRBJ2-1, with 8 bases fitting TRBD2. Unmatched junction bases numbered 7, after V lost 4 bases and J lost 5 bases. CDR3 length: 15 residues. Germline values: CDR1 MNHEY, CDR2 SVGAGI. The CDR3 region has the DNA TGTGCCAGCAGTTCTCCGGGAGGGAGGGACAATGAGCAGTTCTTC. Its protein product is CASSSPGGRDNEQFF.

The chain uses TRBV18 and TRBJ2-3; TRBD1 matches 8 bases. This CDR3 comprises 15 residues. The V gene end was trimmed by 3 bases and the J gene end by 8 bases; junction bases not matched to a gene: 10. Germline V gene lookup returns CDR1 KGHSH and CDR2 LQKENI. Here the CDR3 DNA reads TGTGCCAGCTCACCGGGCGGGACAGGAACTGGTACGCAGTATTTT. Protein: CASSPGGTGTGTQYF. The full variable domain, its missing parts supplied by reference TRBV18 and TRBJ2-3, is NAGVMQNPRHLVRRRGQEARLRCSPMKGHSHVYWYRQLPEEGLKFMVYLQKENIIDESGMPKERFSAEFPKEGPSILRIQQVVRGDSAAYFCASSPGGTGTGTQYFGPGTRLTVL.

The V gene is TRBV7-2, the J gene TRBJ2-2; perhaps TRBD2 as D (5 bases). The ends were cut back, 1 base at V and 1 base at J, with 7 bases in the middle. Germline CDR1 SGHTA, CDR2 FQGNSA. The CDR3 is made up of 15 amino acids. CDR3: CASSLEGRNTGELFF. CDR3 in DNA: TGTGCCAGCAGCTTAGAAGGGAGGAACACCGGGGAGCTGTTTTTT.

This sequence joins TRBV5-1 and TRBJ2-5, with 7 positions matching TRBD1. V lost 0 bases and J lost 7; bases outside the gene matches: 12. The germline CDR1 and CDR2 sequences are SGHRS and YFSETQ. The CDR3 totals 16 residues. The CDR3, as DNA: TGCGCCAGCAGCTTGGGACAGTCAGGGGGTCAGGGGACCCAGTACTTC. Encoded protein: CASSLGQSGGQGTQYF.

The chain carries TRBV5-1 and TRBJ2-7, with a weak D call TRBD2 (6 bases). Looked up from germline, CDR1 is SGHRS and CDR2 is YFSETQ. The germline V and J ends were trimmed by 4 bases and 2 bases, with 13 bases remaining between them. This CDR3 is 14 amino acids long. CDR3 loop: CASSPAGTPYEQYF. The CDR3 DNA follows: TGCGCCAGCAGCCCAGCCGGGACTCCCTACGAGCAGTACTTC.

The chain links TRBV18 to TRBJ2-7; possibly TRBD2 for D (5 bases). The CDR3 contains 14 residues. Germline V lookup: CDR1 KGHSH, CDR2 LQKENI. The V and J ends lost 5 bases and 4 bases respectively, with 15 bases between them. CDR3: CASSFTGFQYEQYF. CDR3 bases: TGTGCCAGCTCATTCACGGGATTTCAATACGAGCAGTACTTC. Based on the CDR3 plus reference TRBV18 and TRBJ2-7, the full variable domain is NAGVMQNPRHLVRRRGQEARLRCSPMKGHSHVYWYRQLPEEGLKFMVYLQKENIIDESGMPKERFSAEFPKEGPSILRIQQVVRGDSAAYFCASSFTGFQYEQYFGPGTRLTVT.

Notes on this clone: Mismatch with germline at one junction end may stem from a read error. The CDR3 is CACSAGGNSQYF. The CDR3 coding sequence is TGTGCCTGTTCTGCAGGGGGGAACAGTCAGTACTTC. V gene TRBV30 combines with J gene TRBJ2-4, with D possibly TRBD1 on 7 matching bases. Germline CDR1 reads GTSNPN; CDR2 reads SVGIG (reference sequence). This CDR3 contains 12 residues.

The chain employs TRBV11-3 and TRBJ2-2; 9 nucleotides match TRBD2. The CDR3 covers 16 residues. The V segment lost 5 bases and the J segment 4 bases; nucleotides outside the gene matches: 8. Germline CDR1 reads SGHNT; CDR2 reads YENEEA. CDR3 nucleotides: TGTGCCAGCAGCCCCGAACCGGGACTAGCCACCGGGGAGCTGTTTTTT. This translates into CASSPEPGLATGELFF. Full variable domain (remainder filled in from reference TRBV11-3 and TRBJ2-2): EAGVVQSPRYKIIEKKQPVAFWCNPISGHNTLYWYLQNLGQGPELLIRYENEEAVDDSQLPKDRFSAERLKGVDSTLKIQPAELGDSAVYLCASSPEPGLATGELFFGEGSRLTVL.

The genes are TRBV30 and TRBJ1-6, with 8 bases fitting TRBD1. Germline CDR1 and CDR2: GTSNPN and SVGIG (reference sequence). The CDR3 runs 14 residues. V shed 0 bases, J shed 9 bases, and the junction held 4 bases outside the gene matches. CDR3 sequence reads: CAWSVAGGASPLHF. CDR3 bases: TGTGCCTGGAGTGTTGCAGGGGGCGCTTCACCCCTCCACTTT.

This clone was seen more than once but under ten times. Other DNA sequences in the same sample also yield this CDR3. The chain employs TRBV7-6 and TRBJ1-2; 7 bases fit TRBD1. The CDR3 has 13 amino acids. Germline V lookup: CDR1 SGHVS, CDR2 FNYEAQ. With V trimmed by 3 bases and J by 8 bases, 6 bases remained unmatched. The CDR3 sequence is CASSFGQGGGYTF. The CDR3 DNA is TGTGCCAGCAGCTTTGGTCAAGGGGGCGGCTACACCTTC. Variable domain in full (rest from reference TRBV7-6 and TRBJ1-2): GAGVSQSPRYKVTKRGQDVALRCDPISGHVSLYWYRQALGQGPEFLTYFNYEAQQDKSGLPNDRFSAERPEGSISTLTIQRTEQRDSAMYRCASSFGQGGGYTFGSGTRLTVV.

V is TRBV10-3 and J is TRBJ2-7; 7 bases agree with TRBD1. The length of the CDR3 is 14 residues. From germline, CDR1 is ENHRY and CDR2 SYGVKD. The V segment lost 4 bases and the J segment 0 bases; nucleotides outside the gene matches: 3. The CDR3 reads CAISGTGVSYEQYF. The CDR3 DNA is TGTGCCATCAGTGGTACAGGGGTCTCCTACGAGCAGTACTTC.

This clone was counted only a few times. Other DNA sequences from this sample encode an identical CDR3 as well. The rearrangement links TRBV30 to TRBJ1-5, with 7 bases lining up with TRBD1. V shed 0 bases and J 4 bases; nucleotides not matched to a gene: 0. Germline loops: CDR1 GTSNPN, CDR2 SVGIG (reference sequence). The CDR3 spans 13 residues. The chain's CDR3 is CAWSVQGNQPQHF. The CDR3 nucleotides are TGTGCCTGGAGTGTACAGGGGAATCAGCCCCAGCATTTT.

The rearrangement links TRBV29-1 to TRBJ2-2; 9 bases map to TRBD1. The CDR3 is made up of 13 amino acids. Germline V gene lookup returns CDR1 SQVTM and CDR2 ANQGSEA. J was trimmed by 7 bases and V by 7 bases; bases with no gene match: 7. CDR3 sequence reads: CSAGTGYSGELFF. CDR3 DNA: TGCAGCGCCGGGACAGGGTACAGCGGGGAGCTGTTTTTT.

The chain carries TRBV2 and TRBJ2-2, with no clear D. Germline CDR1 SNHLY, CDR2 FYNNEI. Trimming took 2 bases from V and 3 from J, leaving 4 bases between them. The CDR3 is 13 amino acids. CDR3 DNA sequence: TGTGCCAGCAGTGAACAATACACCGGGGAGCTGTTTTTT. It codes for CASSEQYTGELFF.

Here the CDR3 reads CAWVAGGYGYTF. CDR3 nucleotide sequence: TGTGCCTGGGTGGCAGGGGGCTATGGCTACACCTTC. V usage is TRBV30 and J usage is TRBJ1-2, with TRBD1 matching 7 bases. The germline V gene has CDR1 GTSNPN and CDR2 SVGIG (reference sequence). J gave up 4 bases and V 5 bases, and 4 bases lay outside the gene matches. This CDR3 comprises 12 residues.

V is TRBV6-1 and J is TRBJ1-4; TRBD1 matches at 7 bases. The CDR3 contains 14 residues. The germline CDR1 and CDR2 sequences are MNHNS and SASEGT. Trimming cost V 1 base and J 8 bases; bases outside gene matches: 4. CDR3 in amino acids: CASSEGQGREKLFF. CDR3 DNA sequence: TGTGCCAGCAGTGAAGGACAGGGAAGGGAAAAACTGTTTTTT.

The J gene is TRBJ1-2, the V gene TRBV5-1; unclear D gene. The CDR3 has 11 amino acids. CDR1 and CDR2 (germline): SGHRS, YFSETQ. V was clipped by 3 bases and J by 8 bases, with 8 bases between them. In DNA, the CDR3 is TGCGCCAGCAGCTACCCCGGGGGCTACACCTTC. It translates to CASSYPGGYTF. The variable domain in full, with the rest retrieved from reference TRBV5-1 and TRBJ1-2, is KAGVTQTPRYLIKTRGQQVTLSCSPISGHRSVSWYQQTPGQGLQFLFEYFSETQRNKGNFPGRFSGRQFSNSRSEMNVSTLELGDSALYLCASSYPGGYTFGSGTRLTVV.

This clone was counted between two and nine times. The chain is built from TRBV7-6 and TRBJ2-5, with no clear D. V lost 2 bases to trimming and J lost 3 bases, with 4 bases between them. Germline V CDR1 and CDR2: SGHVS, FNYEAQ. This CDR3 is built from 12 residues. CDR3 in DNA: TGTGCCAGCAGCTTAAGAGAAGAGACCCAGTACTTC. This sequence encodes CASSLREETQYF.

DNA of the CDR3: TGTGCCAGCTCACCAGACAGGGGGGAGTTCAATCAGCCCCAGCATTTT. Amino acid sequence: CASSPDRGEFNQPQHF. The chain uses TRBV18 and TRBJ1-5, with 9 bases matching TRBD1. Losses at the gene ends were 2 bases for V and 3 bases for J; bases not matched to a gene: 5. CDR3 length equals 16 residues. Germline V gene sequence: CDR1 KGHSH, CDR2 LQKENI.

There are a few counts of this clone. The J gene is TRBJ2-3, the V gene TRBV7-9; unclear D gene. V was trimmed by 3 bases and J by 4 bases, leaving 20 bases between them. Germline CDR1 is SEHNR and CDR2 is FQNEAQ (reference sequence). This CDR3 spans 17 amino acids. The CDR3 spells CASSFSLSYPGSDTQYF. The DNA of the CDR3 is TGTGCCAGCAGCTTCAGTTTGTCCTACCCCGGGTCAGATACGCAGTATTTT.

This chain joins TRBV27 and TRBJ1-2, with D uncertain. V lost 5 bases, J lost 1 base, and 11 bases lay in between. CDR3 size: 14 residues. Germline values: CDR1 MNHEY, CDR2 SMNVEV (reference sequence). This CDR3 reads CASSRVSNNYGYTF. The CDR3 DNA follows: TGTGCCAGCAGTCGAGTATCCAATAACTATGGCTACACCTTC.

The rearrangement uses TRBV7-3 and TRBJ2-3; possible D gene TRBD2, 6 bases. CDR3 size: 15 residues. V was pared by 3 bases and J by 5 bases, with 15 bases between. The germline V gene encodes CDR1 SGHTA and CDR2 FQGTGA. The CDR3 sequence: CASSFLAELGDTQYF. CDR3 nucleotides: TGTGCCAGCAGCTTTTTAGCGGAGTTGGGAGATACGCAGTATTTT.

Written as DNA, the CDR3 is TGTGCCAGCAGTGCCTCTCGGATGGAGGATGGCTACACCTTC. Translated: CASSASRMEDGYTF. This chain joins TRBV6-6 and TRBJ1-2; D gene unclear. Germline CDR1 MNHNY, CDR2 SVGAGI (reference sequence). The CDR3 has 14 amino acids. V shed 5 bases and J shed 6 bases, with 16 bases lying between them.

The V gene is TRBV5-5, the J gene TRBJ1-1, with 8 bases that match TRBD1. The CDR3 extends over 16 amino acids. J was trimmed by 3 bases and V by 6 bases; bases with no gene match: 13. CDR1 is SGHKS and CDR2 is YYEKEE in the germline V gene (reference sequence). The CDR3 DNA reads TGTGCCAGCATCCCGCGGAGTAGACAGGGGTACACTGAAGCTTTCTTT. It codes for CASIPRSRQGYTEAFF.

The chain couples TRBV9 to TRBJ1-2, with 7 bases matching TRBD1. Germline lookup yields CDR1 SGDLS and CDR2 YYNGEE. With 3 bases clipped from V and 12 bases from J, the junction kept 5 bases outside the gene matches. The CDR3 length is 11 residues. In DNA, the CDR3 is TGTGCCAGCAGCGGCGCAGGGGGAAACACCTTC. The encoded protein is CASSGAGGNTF.

In its sample, this clone was seen once. Other nucleotide sequences from this sample produce the same CDR3. The CDR3 coding sequence is TGCGCCAGCAGCTTGGGGACAGGGGGAGATACGCAGTATTTT. Amino acid sequence: CASSLGTGGDTQYF. This chain connects TRBV5-1 to TRBJ2-3, with 10 positions matching TRBD1. V lost 0 bases and J lost 5; bases outside the gene matches: 0. Per the germline V gene, CDR1 is SGHRS and CDR2 is YFSETQ. CDR3 length: 14 residues.

This chain joins TRBV7-2 and TRBJ1-2, with a weak D call TRBD1 (5 bases). Per germline, CDR1 SGHTA and CDR2 FQGNSA. V lost 5 bases and J lost 4, with 11 bases in between. The CDR3 has 13 amino acids. The CDR3 DNA reads TGTGCCAGCAGCCCCGACAGTTTCTATGGCTACACCTTC. Its translation is CASSPDSFYGYTF.